The source of this TCR beta chain is a study of T cell responses to AZD1222 COVID-19 vaccine. Study-level results: Receipt of two AZD1222 doses was followed by a rise in Spike-specific TCR breadth and depth. Just a handful of people given AZD1222 tested seropositive at baseline. Along spike, vaccine-associated CD4 TCRs were found throughout, with dominance at 160-218 and 743-854.

This clone appeared once. Antigen unknown. The protocol was immunoSEQ multiplex PCR, while the TCRdb copy is restricted to in-frame clones and leaves out a portion. The sample records approximately 140,000 clones, around 90% being singletons. V was shortened by 0 bases and J by 3 bases, with 11 bases between the two germline ends. This CDR3 has 15 amino acids. From germline, CDR1 is MNHEY and CDR2 SVGEGT. Sequencing was performed on peripheral blood, taken on day 0 of AZD1222 vaccination. This clonotype was sampled from an adult in good health. The chain combines TRBV6-2 or TRBV6-3 with TRBJ1-2; D is unclear. The CDR3 DNA reads TGTGCCAGCAGTTACTCCAGAATCCTCGACTATGGCTACACCTTC. It specifies CASSYSRILDYGYTF.